The clone carrying this TCR beta chain was recorded only once. Original processing methods: Reference gene primer amplification yielded estimated nucleated cell counts. Profiling relied on immunoSEQ multiplex PCR, and the TCRdb table lists in-frame clones only, not all of them. The D gene and trimming were derived from the DNA, and the V and J assignments and clone size from that table. The sample records some 15,000 clones, over 75% being singletons. Germline CDR1 reads LGHDT; CDR2 reads YNNKEL (reference sequence). CDR3 length: 15 amino acids. V was trimmed by 0 bases and J by 3 bases, leaving 6 bases between them. The source of the sample is a study of blood T cell repertoires in COVID-19. Looking at the study overall: Both acute and convalescent COVID-19 samples were obtained from the United States, Italy and Spain. PBMCs, B-cell-depleted T cells, or T cells provided the cDNA or gDNA that made up the material.

This TCR came from a human donor in a cohort sampled during active COVID-19. The sequencing sample was made of peripheral blood. This chain joins TRBV3-1 (or the pseudogene TRBV3-2) and TRBJ1-6; D is unresolved. The CDR3 coding sequence is TGTGCCAGCAGCCAAGATTATGTCTATAATTCACCCCTCCACTTT. Protein: CASSQDYVYNSPLHF.